Each of the 25 T cell receptor beta chains below was sequenced from the same sample in a study of early T cells in non-severe SARS-CoV-2 infection. MiXCR was run by TCRdb on the 5' RACE reads, yielding one entry per CDR3 protein. The table has tens of thousands of distinct CDR3 sequences, roughly 13% seen once; the top ten hold approximately 4.8%. The sample was whole blood. The receptors were gathered from an adult who was a healthcare worker with PCR-confirmed SARS-CoV-2 infection or an uninfected control (not recorded which).

This clonotype was picked up a small number of times. This chain joins TRBV10-3 and TRBJ1-2; 7 bases match TRBD1. CDR1 and CDR2 (germline): ENHRY, SYGVKD. J was trimmed by 5 bases and V by 4 bases; bases with no gene match: 13. The CDR3 runs to 16 residues. The CDR3 DNA follows: TGTGCCATCAGTGGGCCGGACAGGCTGGCAATATATGGCTACACCTTC. This codes for CAISGPDRLAIYGYTF.

A remark on this clonotype: A much larger clone sits a single nucleotide away, making a read error possible. The CDR3 sequence is CASSSTGWDNSPLHF. The CDR3, as DNA: TGTGCCAGCAGCTCCACAGGGTGGGATAATTCACCCCTCCACTTT. V usage is TRBV7-3 and J usage is TRBJ1-6; weak D call: TRBD1 (6 bases). The CDR3 loop spans 15 amino acids. The ends were cut back, 4 bases at V and 5 bases at J, with 12 bases in the middle. The germline gives CDR1 SGHTA, CDR2 FQGTGA.

This clonotype was picked up many times. CDR3 bases: TGCGCCAGCAGCCAAGGGGCCAGGACCGCTTATAGCAATCAGCCCCAGCATTTT. Translated, it gives CASSQGARTAYSNQPQHF. The V gene is TRBV4-1, the J gene TRBJ1-5; D gene ambiguous. The CDR3 consists of 18 residues. Trimming took 1 base from V and 0 from J, leaving 16 bases between them. Germline V lookup: CDR1 MGHRA, CDR2 YSYEKL.

The sample holds a few counts of this clonotype. This chain links TRBV29-1 with TRBJ1-1, with D perhaps matching TRBD1 (5 bases). The CDR3 consists of 13 residues. Germline CDR1 is SQVTM and CDR2 is ANQGSEA. V was pared by 4 bases and J by 4 bases, with 13 bases between. CDR3 bases: TGCAGCGTTGTCGAGGGGAGCGGCACTGAAGCTTTCTTT. This codes for CSVVEGSGTEAFF.

The V and J genes are TRBV4-2 and TRBJ1-2; maybe TRBD1 (5 bases). The germline V and J ends were trimmed by 0 bases and 0 bases, with 11 bases remaining between them. The CDR3 is 16 residues long. Germline V lookup: CDR1 LGHNA, CDR2 YNFKEQ. The CDR3 nucleotides are TGTGCCAGCAGCCAAGAAATAGGGGTGGCTAACTATGGCTACACCTTC. This codes for CASSQEIGVANYGYTF.

V gene TRBV6-6 combines with J gene TRBJ2-3; the D is unclear. V gave up 3 bases and J gave up 4 bases, with 11 bases separating them. The CDR3 contains 14 residues. The germline V gene encodes CDR1 MNHNY and CDR2 SVGAGI (reference sequence). CDR3 in DNA: TGTGCCAGCAGTTATGGGCCTGCCGCAGATACGCAGTATTTT. Its protein is CASSYGPAADTQYF.

This clonotype has more than one count but fewer than ten. The rearrangement joins TRBV6-2 or TRBV6-3 to TRBJ2-7; D perhaps matches TRBD2 (5 bases). The CDR3 has 16 amino acids. Germline V CDR1 and CDR2: MNHEY, SVGEGT. Deletions cut 5 bases from V and 0 bases from J, with 17 bases between. The DNA of the CDR3 is TGTGCCAGCAGTCCCATTTCGGGGAAGTCCTCCTACGAGCAGTACTTC. Translating gives CASSPISGKSSYEQYF.

This clonotype was seen repeatedly, ten times or more. The V call is TRBV9, the J call TRBJ2-1, with 7 bases lining up with TRBD1. The V and J ends lost 4 bases and 7 bases, in that order; junction bases with no gene match: 11. This CDR3 is 15 amino acids long. From germline, CDR1 is SGDLS and CDR2 YYNGEE. In nucleotides, the CDR3 is TGTGCCAGCAGCCTCCTGGTACAGGGGTGGAATGAGCAGTTCTTC. Amino acid sequence: CASSLLVQGWNEQFF. The full variable domain, in which reference TRBV9 and TRBJ2-1 provide the parts outside the CDR3, is DSGVTQTPKHLITATGQRVTLRCSPRSGDLSVYWYQQSLDQGLQFLIQYYNGEERAKGNILERFSAQQFPDLHSELNLSSLELGDSALYFCASSLLVQGWNEQFFGPGTRLTVL.

Ten or more counts support this clonotype. The chain is built from TRBV27 and TRBJ2-3, with D tentatively TRBD2 (6 bases). Germline lookup yields CDR1 MNHEY and CDR2 SMNVEV (reference sequence). The CDR3 runs to 13 residues. V shed 5 bases and J shed 1 base, with 7 bases lying between them. The CDR3 nucleotides are TGTGCCAGCAGTCCGGGGGGCACAGATACGCAGTATTTT. Amino acids: CASSPGGTDTQYF.

This clonotype was counted ten times or more. The chain employs TRBV18 and TRBJ2-7; D is ambiguous. Looked up from germline, CDR1 is KGHSH and CDR2 is LQKENI. Trimming pared 1 base from V and 0 bases from J, leaving 7 bases between. The CDR3 length is 14 residues. The CDR3 here is CASSPLSASYEQYF. The CDR3 DNA reads TGTGCCAGCTCACCACTCAGCGCCTCCTACGAGCAGTACTTC.

This clonotype was counted a few times. The rearrangement joins TRBV9 to TRBJ2-5; the D is unclear. CDR3 length: 15 amino acids. Germline V lookup: CDR1 SGDLS, CDR2 YYNGEE. V lost 0 bases and J 0 bases, leaving 9 bases between the germline ends. The CDR3 spells CASSVDSANQETQYF. In DNA form, the CDR3 reads TGTGCCAGCAGCGTAGATTCGGCGAACCAAGAGACCCAGTACTTC.

The table lists this clonotype with many counts. The V and J genes are TRBV5-1 and TRBJ1-1; D perhaps matches TRBD1 (5 bases). CDR1 and CDR2 from the germline V gene are SGHRS and YFSETQ. With 4 bases removed from V and 1 base from J, the gap between germline ends came to 14 bases. There are 15 residues in the CDR3. In nucleotides, the CDR3 is TGCGCCAGCAGCCACCCGGGACCTACGAACACTGAAGCTTTCTTT. Residues: CASSHPGPTNTEAFF.

This clonotype was counted between two and nine times. This CDR3 is CSVGDEQFF. The CDR3 region has the DNA TGCAGCGTTGGGGATGAGCAGTTCTTC. The chain joins TRBV29-1 to TRBJ2-1; D not resolved. V was shortened by 4 bases and J by 8 bases, with 3 bases between the two germline ends. The CDR3 is 9 residues long. Germline assignment: CDR1 SQVTM and CDR2 ANQGSEA.

This clonotype was detected ten times or more. V gene TRBV6-6 combines with J gene TRBJ2-7; either TRBD1 or TRBD2 may fit D (5 bases each). The V end was cut by 5 bases, the J end by 2 bases, with 10 bases between. In germline, CDR1 is MNHNY, CDR2 SVGAGI (reference sequence). The CDR3 is 13 residues long. The CDR3 loop reads CASSRDQTYEQYF. CDR3 sequence (DNA): TGTGCCAGCAGTCGGGACCAAACCTACGAGCAGTACTTC.

This clonotype was seen repeatedly, ten times or more. The chain has TRBV4-1 and TRBJ2-5, with 7 nucleotides matching TRBD1. The CDR3 is 14 amino acids. The germline V gene has CDR1 MGHRA and CDR2 YSYEKL. V was pared by 3 bases and J by 1 base, with 2 bases of the junction left unmatched. Here the CDR3 reads CASSQGQIQETQYF. The CDR3 nucleotides are TGCGCCAGCAGCCAGGGACAGATCCAAGAGACCCAGTACTTC.

This clonotype was observed at least ten times. V gene TRBV21-1 combines with J gene TRBJ1-5. TRBV21-1 is a documented pseudogene. The CDR3 is 12 residues long. CDR3 loop: CASSKDVCPQHF. The CDR3 bases are TGTGCCAGCAGCAAAGACGTTTGTCCCCAACATTTT.

The chain links TRBV10-3 to TRBJ2-5; possible D gene TRBD2, 7 bases. The CDR3 length is 13 residues. CDR1 and CDR2 from the germline V gene are ENHRY and SYGVKD. Trimming shortened V by 6 bases and J by 3 bases, and 11 bases separated the two germline ends. CDR3 DNA sequence: TGTGCCATCAGGGGGGGGCTAGAAGAGACCCAGTACTTC. Its translation: CAIRGGLEETQYF.

This clonotype was seen at least ten times. V gene TRBV4-1 combines with J gene TRBJ2-3; a possible D gene is TRBD2 (7 bases). The CDR3 runs to 17 residues. The germline V and J ends were trimmed by 0 bases and 6 bases, with 19 bases remaining between them. CDR1 is MGHRA and CDR2 is YSYEKL in the germline V gene. The CDR3 region is CASSQDGAGAAADTQYF. For the CDR3, the DNA is TGCGCCAGCAGCCAAGATGGGGCGGGGGCCGCGGCGGATACGCAGTATTTT.

This clonotype was recorded a few times. The chain couples TRBV29-1 to TRBJ1-4; D not resolved. Germline assignment: CDR1 SQVTM and CDR2 ANQGSEA. The CDR3 extends over 17 amino acids. The V and J ends lost 0 bases and 7 bases respectively, with 21 bases between them. CDR3 region: CSVEDLQGGRFGEKLFF. CDR3 DNA sequence: TGCAGCGTTGAAGATCTTCAAGGAGGACGGTTTGGTGAAAAACTGTTTTTT.

This clonotype has a count of ten or more. This chain links TRBV6-2 or TRBV6-3 with TRBJ1-4, with 8 positions matching TRBD1. There are 16 residues in the CDR3. Germline V gene sequence: CDR1 MNHEY, CDR2 SVGEGT. The junction had 13 bases not matched to a gene; V was cut back by 6 bases and J by 7 bases. The chain's CDR3 is CASRTRRTGQGEKLFF. CDR3 coding DNA: TGTGCCAGCAGAACCCGCCGGACAGGGCAAGGTGAAAAACTGTTTTTT.

The chain combines TRBV6-2 or TRBV6-3 with TRBJ2-1; 10 nucleotides line up with TRBD2. Germline CDR1 reads MNHEY; CDR2 reads SVGEGT. V dropped 11 bases and J dropped 12; count of bases not matched to a gene: 13. This CDR3 region has 13 residues. CDR3 DNA: TGTGCCTTAAGCGGGGGGGACAATGCGGTGCAGTTCTTC. This sequence encodes CALSGGDNAVQFF.

The chain employs TRBV5-1 and TRBJ2-5; D call uncertain. The ends were cut back, 0 bases at V and 5 bases at J, with 8 bases in the middle. Germline CDR1 reads SGHRS; CDR2 reads YFSETQ. This CDR3 is 13 amino acids long. The CDR3 DNA reads as TGCGCCAGCAGCTTGGGTGGCCGGGAGACCCAGTACTTC. Translating gives CASSLGGRETQYF.

Only a few counts were recorded for this clonotype. The V gene is TRBV7-9, the J gene TRBJ1-1, with D possibly being TRBD1 (6 bases). With 8 bases removed from V and 2 bases from J, the gap between germline ends came to 18 bases. The germline CDR1 and CDR2 sequences are SEHNR and FQNEAQ (reference sequence). The CDR3 runs to 15 residues. CDR3 sequence: CASGNRTEFNTEAFF. The DNA of the CDR3 is TGTGCCAGCGGGAATAGGACAGAGTTCAACACTGAAGCTTTCTTT.

This clonotype has just a few counts. V is TRBV7-3 and J is TRBJ2-3; TRBD2 matches 9 bases. The germline V gene has CDR1 SGHTA and CDR2 FQGTGA. The CDR3 runs to 15 residues. Trimming took 5 bases from V and 6 from J; bases not matched to a gene: 9. CDR3 sequence: CASSPVAGAVDTQYF. The CDR3, as DNA: TGTGCCAGCAGCCCAGTAGCGGGGGCGGTCGATACGCAGTATTTT.

The chain joins TRBV4-1 to TRBJ1-5; D ambiguous. With 1 base removed from V and 9 bases from J, the gap between germline ends came to 7 bases. The CDR3 is made up of 12 amino acids. CDR1 and CDR2 (germline): MGHRA, YSYEKL. The CDR3 DNA sequence: TGCGCCAGCAGCCAAGGGTCGGGGCCCCAGCATTTT. Translating it yields CASSQGSGPQHF.